The source of this TCR beta chain is a study of shared clonotypes between healthy human individuals. As concerns this clone: Other nucleotide sequences in the sample specify the same CDR3.

CDR1 and CDR2 (germline): SNHLY, FYNNEI. The V end lost 4 bases, the J end lost 3 bases, and 7 bases lay between the germline ends. The CDR3 extends over 12 amino acids. Several immunoSEQ 96-well plates shared each subset's DNA, each plate a replicate. Profiling relied on immunoSEQ multiplex PCR, and the TCRdb table lists in-frame clones only, not all of them. The sample carries some 360,000 clones, more than 60% recorded once. The J gene is TRBJ2-7, the V gene TRBV2; D possibly uses TRBD1 or TRBD2 (5 bases each). The receptor's source is a man aged 25 to 40 in good health. The specimen sequenced was memory CD4+ T cells sorted from blood. The subset was: CD45RA-negative fraction. CDR3 sequence (DNA): TGTGCCAGCAGTGGGGACGGCTACGAGCAGTACTTC. This gives the protein CASSGDGYEQYF.